The sequence of this T cell receptor (beta chain) was determined in a study of blood T cell repertoires in COVID-19. Study context: The United States, Italy and Spain provided the acute and convalescent COVID-19 samples. T cells, B-cell-depleted T cells, or PBMCs provided the cDNA or gDNA that served as material.

This clone was observed a few times. Trimming cost V 2 bases and J 2 bases; bases outside gene matches: 1. The CDR3 sequence is 15 residues long. In germline, CDR1 is KGHSH, CDR2 LQKENI. Original data processing: How many nucleated cells were present was estimated from reference gene primer amplification. Method: immunoSEQ multiplex PCR; TCRdb's copy keeps in-frame clones and lacks some. V, J and clone size reflect that table, while D and trimming were determined from the DNA. The data contain more than 85,000 clones, 70% to 90% of them singletons. V and J are TRBV18 and TRBJ1-1; 11 bases fit TRBD1. The receptor's source is a human donor in a cohort sampled during active COVID-19. The sequencing input was peripheral blood. CDR3 loop: CASSPGQGANTEAFF. CDR3 bases: TGTGCCAGCTCACCAGGACAGGGGGCCAACACTGAAGCTTTCTTT.